The sequence of this TCR beta chain was determined in a study of blood T cell repertoires in COVID-19. Study details: Italy, Spain and the United States were the sources of the convalescent and acute COVID-19 samples. In each case, the material was cDNA or gDNA derived from T cells, B-cell-depleted T cells, or PBMCs.

Germline V CDR1 and CDR2: MGHRA, YSYEKL. Trimming stripped 0 bases from V and 2 bases from J, with 21 bases between. This CDR3 is 19 amino acids long. Followed over time, Seattle patients had been enrolled while infection was active. Authors' methods: The authors estimated nucleated cell counts from reference gene primer amplification. Repertoires were generated with immunoSEQ multiplex PCR, while TCRdb's copy carries only in-frame clones and drops some. V, J and clone size reflect that table, while D and trimming were determined from the DNA. The sample lists 300,000 to 450,000 clones, roughly 90% seen once, with approximately 3% in the top ten.

Sequencing input: peripheral blood. This sequence joins TRBV4-1 and TRBJ2-3, with D tentatively TRBD2 (6 bases). This TCR was recovered from a woman in her twenties or thirties with COVID-19, enrolled during active disease. The CDR3: CASSQEAPGNSGPTDTQYF. For the CDR3, the DNA is TGCGCCAGCAGCCAAGAAGCCCCGGGGAATAGCGGCCCCACAGATACGCAGTATTTT.